Listed below are T cell receptor beta chains from one sample, sequenced in a study of cytomegalovirus exposure and HLA in healthy donors. The protocol was immunoSEQ multiplex PCR, while the TCRdb copy is restricted to in-frame clones and leaves out a portion. The sample has roughly 220,000 clones, approximately 88% seen once. Sequenced input: PBMCs. The receptors were sampled from a woman aged 25 to 39 in good health and CMV-seropositive. The CDR3 runs from the conserved cysteine through the conserved F or W. A D gene is named only where the DNA matches it firmly. Where a row states a size, it is once, few, many or the class of an expanded clone; other rows omit it.

J gene,clone size,D gene,V gene,CDR3 protein,CDR3 DNA
TRBJ2-1,NA,NA,TRBV19,CASRGNNNEQFF,TGTGCCAGTAGAGGCAATAACAATGAGCAGTTCTTC
TRBJ1-1,NA,NA,TRBV6-5,CASSYKTNTEAFF,TGTGCCAGCAGTTATAAGACGAACACTGAAGCTTTCTTT
TRBJ2-3,NA,TRBD2,TRBV2,CASSEKAGGGDTQYF,TGTGCCAGCAGTGAAAAAGCGGGAGGTGGGGATACGCAGTATTTT
TRBJ2-5,NA,TRBD2,TRBV6-5,CASKRDYSIQETQYF,TGTGCCAGCAAGAGGGACTATTCAATCCAAGAGACCCAGTACTTC
TRBJ2-7,NA,NA,TRBV28,CASSFGQYYEQYF,TGTGCCAGCAGTTTTGGACAGTACTACGAGCAGTACTTC
TRBJ1-1,NA,NA,TRBV6-5,CASSYGGYTEAFF,TGTGCCAGCAGTTACGGCGGCTACACTGAAGCTTTCTTT
TRBJ2-7,NA,NA,TRBV4-1,CASSPSRGIGEQYF,TGCGCCAGCAGCCCTAGTCGCGGGATCGGCGAGCAGTACTTC
TRBJ1-1,many,NA,TRBV10-2,CASSEVQGYTEAFF,TGCGCCAGCAGTGAGGTACAGGGATACACTGAAGCTTTCTTT
TRBJ1-1,NA,NA,TRBV5-1,CASSLETSNTEAFF,TGCGCCAGCAGCTTGGAAACCTCCAACACTGAAGCTTTCTTT
TRBJ2-7,once,NA,TRBV29-1,CSVEAGSSYEQYF,TGCAGCGTCGAAGCGGGCTCCTCCTACGAGCAGTACTTC
TRBJ1-1,NA,NA,TRBV5-1,CASSLATVNTEAFF,TGCGCCAGCAGCTTGGCGACAGTGAACACTGAAGCTTTCTTT
TRBJ1-4,NA,NA,TRBV6-1,CASSEFEKLFF,TGTGCCAGCAGTGAATTCGAAAAACTGTTTTTT
TRBJ1-1,NA,NA,TRBV2,CASMGGAFGESPEAFF,TGTGCCAGCATGGGCGGAGCTTTCGGGGAGTCGCCTGAAGCTTTCTTT
TRBJ2-1,once,NA,TRBV7-8,CASSLDRVEQFF,TGTGCCAGCAGCTTAGACAGGGTTGAGCAGTTCTTC
TRBJ2-3,few,NA,TRBV2,CASRDAGEEDTQYF,TGTGCCAGCAGGGACGCAGGGGAGGAAGATACGCAGTATTTT
TRBJ1-2,NA,TRBD1,TRBV27,CASSLSITGQGVGYTF,TGTGCCAGCAGTTTATCGATAACGGGACAGGGAGTCGGCTACACCTTC
TRBJ2-7,NA,NA,TRBV4-1,CASSPRDNSYEQYF,TGCGCCAGCAGCCCTCGAGACAACTCCTACGAGCAGTACTTC
TRBJ1-2,NA,NA,TRBV28,CASSSDRTQNYGYTF,TGTGCCAGCAGTTCAGACAGGACCCAGAACTATGGCTACACCTTC
TRBJ1-2,NA,TRBD1,TRBV28,CASRSTGGEIRYTF,TGTGCCAGCAGGTCGACAGGGGGCGAGATACGCTACACCTTC
TRBJ2-7,few,NA,TRBV7-9,CASSLAGTLYEQYF,TGTGCCAGCAGCTTAGCGGGAACTTTATACGAGCAGTACTTC
TRBJ2-7,NA,NA,TRBV7-2,CASSLDRVRNEQYF,TGTGCCAGCAGCTTAGATAGGGTTCGTAACGAGCAGTACTTC
TRBJ2-7,NA,NA,TRBV30,CAWSVGDYEQYF,TGTGCCTGGAGTGTAGGGGACTACGAGCAGTACTTC
TRBJ1-1,NA,NA,TRBV30,CAWSPWVPEAFF,TGTGCCTGGAGCCCCTGGGTCCCTGAAGCTTTCTTT
TRBJ2-5,NA,NA,TRBV21-1,CASSKEEGGWETQYF,TGTGCCAGCAGCAAAGAAGAGGGTGGTTGGGAGACCCAGTACTTC
TRBJ1-5,NA,NA,TRBV28,CASHQYNQPQHF,TGTGCCAGCCACCAGTACAATCAGCCCCAGCATTTT
TRBJ1-3,many,NA,TRBV2,CASTRDISGNTIYF,TGTGCCAGCACCCGGGACATCTCTGGAAACACCATATATTTT
TRBJ2-1,NA,NA,TRBV9,CASSVELADYNEQFF,TGTGCCAGCAGCGTAGAACTCGCGGACTACAATGAGCAGTTCTTC
TRBJ2-1,NA,TRBD2,TRBV27,CASSLWASGYNEQFF,TGTGCCAGCAGTTTATGGGCTAGCGGCTACAATGAGCAGTTCTTC
TRBJ2-2,NA,TRBD2,TRBV5-1,CASSLDGTSNTGELFF,TGCGCCAGCAGCTTGGATGGGACTAGCAACACCGGGGAGCTGTTTTTT
TRBJ1-1,NA,NA,TRBV10-3,CAISEMYTEAFF,TGTGCCATCAGTGAGATGTACACTGAAGCTTTCTTT
TRBJ2-1,NA,NA,TRBV7-9,CASSAGDNEQFF,TGTGCCAGCAGCGCCGGGGACAATGAGCAGTTCTTC
TRBJ1-1,once,TRBD1,TRBV19,CASSMTGGFTEAFF,TGTGCCAGTAGTATGACAGGGGGCTTCACTGAAGCTTTCTTT
TRBJ1-1,NA,NA,TRBV2,CASSPGTGRTEAFF,TGTGCCAGCAGCCCCGGGACGGGTAGGACTGAAGCTTTCTTT
TRBJ1-2,NA,NA,TRBV5-4,CASSLSAGANYGYTF,TGTGCCAGCAGCTTGTCTGCAGGGGCTAACTATGGCTACACCTTC
TRBJ2-7,NA,NA,TRBV30,CAWSPPRGEQYF,TGTGCCTGGAGCCCACCCCGGGGCGAGCAGTACTTC
TRBJ2-6,NA,NA,TRBV27,CASSPFRAFPSVGANVLTF,TGTGCCAGCAGTCCTTTCCGGGCCTTCCCGTCGGTAGGGGCCAACGTCCTGACTTTC
TRBJ1-1,NA,NA,TRBV19,CASTQGQTTEAFF,TGTGCCAGTACCCAGGGGCAAACCACTGAAGCTTTCTTT
TRBJ1-2,NA,NA,TRBV28,CASSLSAGSRDYGYTF,TGTGCCAGCAGTTTATCCGCCGGCTCCAGGGACTATGGCTACACCTTC
TRBJ2-3,once,NA,TRBV10-3,CAISESLTRSDTQYF,TGTGCCATCAGTGAGTCGTTGACTCGGTCGGATACGCAGTATTTT
TRBJ1-1,NA,NA,TRBV6-1,CASSAQGGNTEAFF,TGTGCCAGCAGTGCACAGGGTGGGAACACTGAAGCTTTCTTT
TRBJ2-7,NA,TRBD2,TRBV28,CASSLYGGSVGEQYF,TGTGCCAGCAGTTTATATGGCGGGAGTGTCGGGGAGCAGTACTTC
TRBJ2-3,NA,TRBD2,TRBV27,CASRQRPSGLADLRGSDTQYF,TGTGCCAGCAGGCAGAGGCCCTCGGGACTAGCGGATCTAAGGGGGTCGGATACGCAGTATTTT
TRBJ1-4,NA,TRBD1,TRBV2,CASAGQGAEINEKLFF,TGTGCCAGCGCGGGACAGGGGGCTGAGATTAATGAAAAACTGTTTTTT
TRBJ1-2,NA,NA,TRBV4-1,CASSQSRTADSYGYTF,TGCGCCAGCAGCCAATCTCGAACAGCGGACTCCTATGGCTACACCTTC
TRBJ1-1,NA,NA,TRBV2,CASSSTAMNTEAFF,TGTGCCAGCAGTTCCACCGCGATGAACACTGAAGCTTTCTTT
TRBJ2-2,few,NA,TRBV7-9,CASSLVTDPSTGELFF,TGTGCCAGCAGCTTAGTGACGGACCCTAGCACCGGGGAGCTGTTTTTT
TRBJ2-1,NA,NA,TRBV10-3,CAIRYRAAIGNEQFF,TGTGCCATCAGATACAGGGCGGCGATAGGGAATGAGCAGTTCTTC
TRBJ2-7,NA,NA,TRBV29-1,CSVELGRSFSTYEQYF,TGCAGCGTCGAGCTAGGGCGTTCTTTCTCCACCTACGAGCAGTACTTC
TRBJ2-1,NA,TRBD2,TRBV9,CASSVSLQLAGGIRNEQFF,TGTGCCAGCAGCGTATCCCTCCAACTAGCGGGAGGTATTAGAAATGAGCAGTTCTTC
TRBJ2-1,NA,NA,TRBV6-4,CASSDRPNDNEQFF,TGTGCCAGCAGTGACAGGCCCAACGACAATGAGCAGTTCTTC
TRBJ2-1,NA,NA,TRBV13,CASSPVQGALYNEQFF,TGTGCCAGCAGCCCGGTTCAGGGCGCGCTCTACAATGAGCAGTTCTTC
TRBJ2-3,NA,TRBD2,TRBV7-2,CASSYVLAGVDTQYF,TGTGCCAGCAGCTACGTACTAGCGGGAGTAGATACGCAGTATTTT
TRBJ2-2,NA,NA,TRBV19,CASRPRNNWAGELFF,TGTGCCAGTAGGCCCAGGAACAACTGGGCCGGGGAGCTGTTTTTT
TRBJ2-7,NA,NA,TRBV6-1,CASSEREAYEQYF,TGTGCCAGCAGTGAACGGGAAGCCTACGAGCAGTACTTC
TRBJ1-2,NA,NA,TRBV19,CASSPTRNYGYTF,TGTGCCAGTAGTCCCACACGGAACTATGGCTACACCTTC
TRBJ2-2,NA,NA,TRBV7-6,CASSSGPNTGELFF,TGTGCCAGCAGCTCGGGCCCGAACACCGGGGAGCTGTTTTTT
TRBJ1-1,NA,NA,TRBV5-1,CASSDFRVATEAFF,TGCGCCAGCAGCGACTTTAGGGTGGCCACTGAAGCTTTCTTT